Listed here are 22 T cell receptor beta chains from one sample, sequenced in a study of T-cell reconstitution after alpha-beta-depleted transplantation in children. Preparation of the TCRbeta library was carried out with unique molecular identifiers. One entry per CDR3 protein results from TCRdb running MiXCR on the PCR reads. The top ten clones hold about 9.1% of a sample with about 300,000 distinct CDR3 sequences, over 7% of them seen once. The antigens of these receptors remain unknown. Study results and caveats: One year after transplant, T-cell counts and diversity came mostly from newly produced T cells.

Specimen: peripheral blood, collected 360 days after TCRalphabeta/CD19-depleted stem cell transplant. These receptors were collected from a female patient aged 2-15 years who had a stem cell transplant for Fanconi anemia, so the T cells may come from the graft donor.

In this sample, this clonotype turned up many times. The CDR3 bases are TGCAGTGCTAGGGAGTACGAGCAGTACTTC. This gives the protein CSAREYEQYF. The chain carries TRBV20-1 and TRBJ2-7; D remains ambiguous. V dropped 3 bases and J dropped 4 bases, with 4 bases sitting between them. Germline-derived CDR1 and CDR2 are DFQATT and SNEGSKA (reference sequence). The CDR3 is 10 amino acids.

The chain combines TRBV3-1 with TRBJ1-1, with 8 bases identical to TRBD1. The CDR3 has 17 amino acids. Germline CDR1 reads LGHDT; CDR2 reads YNNKEL (reference sequence). V gave up 2 bases and J gave up 3 bases; unmatched junction bases: 11. CDR3 loop: CASSQTRAGGSDTEAFF. In DNA, the CDR3 is TGTGCCAGCAGCCAAACCAGGGCAGGGGGCTCGGACACTGAAGCTTTCTTT.

The table lists this clonotype with many counts. V gene TRBV6-5 combines with J gene TRBJ1-2, with no clear D. The V and J ends lost 0 bases and 4 bases respectively, with 6 bases between them. This CDR3 contains 13 residues. Looked up from germline, CDR1 is MNHEY and CDR2 is SVGAGI. The CDR3 protein is CASSYSIRYGYTF. The DNA of the CDR3 is TGTGCCAGCAGTTACTCGATACGCTATGGCTACACCTTC.

This clonotype was detected only a few times. The chain has TRBV11-2 and TRBJ2-2, with D possibly matching TRBD2 (5 bases). Germline lookup yields CDR1 SGHAT and CDR2 FQNNGV. V shed 2 bases and J shed 6 bases, with 10 bases lying between them. The CDR3 runs to 14 residues. CDR3 sequence: CASSLRGLSGELFF. The CDR3 nucleotides read TGTGCCAGCAGCTTACGGGGATTGTCCGGGGAGCTGTTTTTT.

The V gene is TRBV7-2, the J gene TRBJ2-3; D gene unclear. Germline CDR1 reads SGHTA; CDR2 reads FQGNSA. The CDR3 has 13 residues. Between the trimmed V and J ends, which lost 8 bases and 0 bases, there was a span of 9 bases. CDR3 coding DNA: TGTGCCAGCGGGCATCGGAGCACAGATACGCAGTATTTT. Translation: CASGHRSTDTQYF.

The sample holds many counts of this clonotype. The chain is built from TRBV6-5 and TRBJ1-1; no definite D call. With 0 bases removed from V and 6 bases from J, the gap between germline ends came to 17 bases. CDR1 is MNHEY, CDR2 SVGAGI, per germline. The CDR3 spans 16 residues. The CDR3 loop reads CASSYSLFPRIPEAFF. The CDR3 DNA reads TGTGCCAGCAGTTACTCCCTTTTTCCCAGAATCCCTGAAGCTTTCTTT.

This clonotype was recorded at least ten times. The V gene is TRBV7-9, the J gene TRBJ2-7; TRBD2 aligns across 9 bases. The CDR3 totals 15 residues. J was trimmed by 3 bases and V by 1 base; bases with no gene match: 4. Germline assignment: CDR1 SEHNR and CDR2 FQNEAQ (reference sequence). CDR3 loop: CASSLVPSGNYEQYF. CDR3 nucleotide sequence: TGTGCCAGCAGCTTAGTGCCTAGCGGGAACTACGAGCAGTACTTC.

Only one count was recorded for this clonotype. The V call is TRBV6-5, the J call TRBJ1-1; D gene uncertain. V lost 0 bases and J 2 bases, leaving 10 bases between the germline ends. The CDR3 sequence is 15 residues long. The V gene's germline CDR1 is MNHEY and CDR2 SVGAGI. The CDR3 DNA is TGTGCCAGCAGTTACTCCACAAGTATAAACACTGAAGCTTTCTTT. It yields the protein CASSYSTSINTEAFF.

This clonotype was seen ten or more times. The V call is TRBV5-1, the J call TRBJ2-1; D remains ambiguous. This CDR3 spans 15 amino acids. Trimming took off 1 base at V and 2 bases at J, with 10 bases between the two ends. The germline V gene has CDR1 SGHRS and CDR2 YFSETQ. The CDR3 DNA sequence: TGCGCCAGCAGCTTGTTCCGCACCACCTACAATGAGCAGTTCTTC. It specifies CASSLFRTTYNEQFF.

This clonotype was seen a few times. The gene calls are TRBV2 and TRBJ2-5; 8 bases map to TRBD1. With V trimmed by 6 bases and J by 1 base, 1 base remained unmatched. This CDR3 has 13 residues. CDR1 SNHLY and CDR2 FYNNEI come from the germline V gene. CDR3 in amino acids: CASSGTGQETQYF. The CDR3 DNA reads as TGTGCCAGCAGCGGGACAGGCCAAGAGACCCAGTACTTC.

For this clonotype: A junction end diverges from the germline sequence, so it may reflect a read error. The genes are TRBV24-1 and TRBJ2-3; a weak D match, TRBD2 (6 bases). CDR3 length equals 14 residues. The germline V gene encodes CDR1 KGHDR and CDR2 SFDVKD. The CDR3 protein is CAARSEGFTDTQYF. The CDR3 DNA sequence: TGTGCCGCCAGGTCGGAGGGGTTCACAGATACGCAGTATTTT.

This clonotype was picked up many times. The gene calls are TRBV10-3 and TRBJ2-7; 12 nucleotides agree with TRBD2. Germline CDR1 and CDR2: ENHRY and SYGVKD. Trimming removed 6 bases from V and 3 bases from J; junction bases left unmatched: 3. This CDR3 is built from 14 residues. The CDR3 DNA is TGTGCCATCAGGACTAGCGGGGGAAACTACGAGCAGTACTTC. Protein: CAIRTSGGNYEQYF.

The genes are TRBV7-9 and TRBJ1-5, with D unresolved. There are 16 residues in the CDR3. In germline, CDR1 is SEHNR, CDR2 FQNEAQ (reference sequence). Trimming took off 0 bases at V and 2 bases at J, with 11 bases between the two ends. CDR3 loop: CASSLAHGSGNQPQHF. DNA of the CDR3: TGTGCCAGCAGCTTAGCGCACGGTTCGGGCAATCAGCCCCAGCATTTT.

This clonotype has ten or more counts. The CDR3 sequence: CASSLAMTGGISPLHF. In DNA form, the CDR3 reads TGCGCCAGCAGCTTGGCCATGACAGGGGGCATTTCACCCCTCCACTTT. This chain links TRBV5-1 with TRBJ1-6; 10 nucleotides line up with TRBD1. The V segment lost 0 bases and the J segment 9 bases; nucleotides outside the gene matches: 6. The CDR3 consists of 16 residues. CDR1 and CDR2 from the germline V gene are SGHRS and YFSETQ.

The rearrangement links TRBV2 to TRBJ1-2; 7 bases are a match to TRBD1. The length of the CDR3 is 15 residues. CDR1 is SNHLY and CDR2 is FYNNEI in the germline V gene. With V trimmed by 7 bases and J by 6 bases, 14 bases remained unmatched. The CDR3: CASIVWQGDQNGYTF. CDR3 DNA sequence: TGTGCCAGCATTGTGTGGCAGGGGGATCAAAATGGCTACACCTTC.

Only a few counts were recorded for this clonotype. This chain links TRBV2 with TRBJ2-1; D call uncertain. Between the trimmed V and J ends, which lost 8 bases and 0 bases, there was a span of 8 bases. Germline V gene sequence: CDR1 SNHLY, CDR2 FYNNEI. The CDR3 sequence is 13 residues long. CDR3 sequence: CASPTRSYNEQFF. In DNA, the CDR3 is TGTGCCAGCCCTACCCGCTCCTACAATGAGCAGTTCTTC.

J is TRBJ1-5 and V is TRBV12-3 or TRBV12-4; the match to TRBD1 covers 7 bases. J gave up 4 bases and V 6 bases, and 15 bases lay outside the gene matches. The CDR3 sequence is 17 residues long. The CDR3 is CASSPRLAGGSNQPQHF. The CDR3 nucleotides read TGTGCCAGCAGCCCCCGCTTGGCAGGGGGGTCAAATCAGCCCCAGCATTTT.

Ten or more counts support this clonotype. The chain uses TRBV6-5 and TRBJ2-5, with 8 bases fitting TRBD2. The germline gives CDR1 MNHEY, CDR2 SVGAGI. There are 17 residues in the CDR3. J was trimmed by 2 bases and V by 4 bases; bases with no gene match: 12. The CDR3 protein is CASSSPAGLAGQETQYF. The CDR3 DNA follows: TGTGCCAGCAGTTCCCCCGCGGGGCTAGCGGGTCAAGAGACCCAGTACTTC.

The rearrangement uses TRBV30 and TRBJ2-1; the D call may be TRBD1 or TRBD2 (5 bases each). Trimming took 7 bases from V and 8 from J, leaving 12 bases between them. Per germline, CDR1 GTSNPN and CDR2 SVGIG (reference sequence). The length of the CDR3 is 11 residues. The CDR3 sequence: CAYAQGDEQFF. CDR3 in DNA: TGTGCCTACGCTCAGGGAGATGAGCAGTTCTTC.

This clonotype was found many times. V and J are TRBV6-1 and TRBJ2-3; D may match TRBD1 or TRBD2 (6 bases each). Germline-derived CDR1 and CDR2 are MNHNS and SASEGT. The CDR3 runs 17 residues. V lost 6 bases, J lost 0 bases, and 19 bases lay in between. The DNA of the CDR3 is TGTGCCAGCAGAAGGGGGACTCGAGCAGCTAGCACAGATACGCAGTATTTT. It encodes CASRRGTRAASTDTQYF.

This clonotype was observed many times. In DNA, the CDR3 is TGTGCCAGCAGCCCCCTTCTTGGTGGCTACACCTTC. It yields the protein CASSPLLGGYTF. The J gene is TRBJ1-2, the V gene TRBV7-9, with unresolved D. Trimming stripped 5 bases from V and 7 bases from J, with 11 bases between. CDR1 is SEHNR, CDR2 FQNEAQ, per germline (reference sequence). This CDR3 comprises 12 residues.

This clonotype was seen at least ten times. The chain employs TRBV20-1 and TRBJ1-2; D perhaps matches TRBD1 (6 bases). Germline V gives CDR1 DFQATT, CDR2 SNEGSKA (reference sequence). Trimming took off 4 bases at V and 0 bases at J, with 9 bases between the two ends. This CDR3 is built from 13 residues. CDR3 nucleotides: TGCAGTGCTACTACAGGGCCTAACTATGGCTACACCTTC. Its protein product is CSATTGPNYGYTF.